These T cell receptor beta chains were read from a single sample in a study of blood T cell repertoires in COVID-19. Profiled with immunoSEQ multiplex PCR; TCRdb holds only in-frame clones, not every one. The sample holds 110,000 or so clones; roughly 82% are singletons and the top ten take approximately 8.1%. Sequenced material: peripheral blood. The receptor source for this set is a woman aged 40 to 50 with acute or convalescent COVID-19. CDR3s include the opening cysteine and the closing phenylalanine or tryptophan. A D gene is named only where the DNA matches it firmly. Clone sizes are given selectively: once, few, many, or a class where the clone is expanded.

V gene	J gene	D gene	CDR3 length	clone size	CDR3 DNA	CDR3 protein
TRBV7-3	TRBJ2-7	TRBD2	16	-	TGTGCCAGCAGTCAACTAGCGGGGGCGACCTTGAACGAGCAGTACTTC	CASSQLAGATLNEQYF
TRBV6-5	TRBJ1-5	-	14	-	TGTGCCAGCAGCGGGGGGCGAGGCAATCAGCCCCAGCATTTT	CASSGGRGNQPQHF
TRBV30	TRBJ1-3	TRBD1	17	-	TGTGCCTGGACTAGTTCGATCAGGACAGGGTTGGTTAACACCATATATTTT	CAWTSSIRTGLVNTIYF
TRBV5-1	TRBJ1-2	-	16	-	TGCGCCAGCAGCTTGGGACCCAATACAGGGTACTATGGCTACACCTTC	CASSLGPNTGYYGYTF
TRBV9	TRBJ2-1	TRBD1	15	-	TGTGCCAGCAGCGCTGAAGGACAGGGGCACAATGAGCAGTTCTTC	CASSAEGQGHNEQFF
TRBV5-5	TRBJ2-3	-	16	-	TGTGCCAGCAGCCAGCAGCCGGACGGGGGGCGAGATACGCAGTATTTT	CASSQQPDGGRDTQYF
TRBV10-1	TRBJ1-6	-	13	-	TGCGCCAGCAGCGGGATCGCCGGTTCACCCCTCCACTTT	CASSGIAGSPLHF
TRBV28	TRBJ1-2	-	13	once	TGTGCCAGCAGTTTAGCGGGAAACTATGGCTACACCTTC	CASSLAGNYGYTF
TRBV5-1	TRBJ2-1	-	11	few	TGCGCCAGCAGCGAAACTCGCGAGCAGTTCTTC	CASSETREQFF
TRBV7-9	TRBJ2-1	TRBD2	15	-	TGTGCCAGCAGCCCTGACCGGGAGGGCCACAATGAGCAGTTCTTC	CASSPDREGHNEQFF
TRBV15	TRBJ1-5	-	15	-	TGTGCCACCAGCAGAGATCCGAGCAGCAATCAGCCCCAGCATTTT	CATSRDPSSNQPQHF
TRBV5-5	TRBJ1-2	-	14	-	TGTGCCAGCAGCTTGTTCTCCCTGAACTATGGCTACACCTTC	CASSLFSLNYGYTF
TRBV7-9	TRBJ1-5	-	16	-	TGTGCCAGCAGCTTAGCAACGACAGGTACAGGACAGCCCCAGCATTTT	CASSLATTGTGQPQHF
TRBV5-4	TRBJ2-1	TRBD2	16	-	TGTGCCAGCAGCCCTACGGGACTAGCGGGGTCCAATGAGCAGTTCTTC	CASSPTGLAGSNEQFF
TRBV14	TRBJ2-1	TRBD2	17	-	TGTGCCAGCAGTCCGAGAGTTAGCGGGGTCTCCTACAATGAGCAGTTCTTC	CASSPRVSGVSYNEQFF
TRBV6-2/TRBV6-3	TRBJ1-1	TRBD1	16	-	TGTGCCAGCAGTTACTCGATGGGACAGGGGACCTCTGAAGCTTTCTTT	CASSYSMGQGTSEAFF
TRBV5-4	TRBJ2-7	-	15	-	TGTGCCAGCAGCCCCCGGCAGGGTAGCTCCTACGAGCAGTACTTC	CASSPRQGSSYEQYF
TRBV18	TRBJ2-7	TRBD2	15	-	TGTGCCAGCTCACCAAGCGGGGGGACTACCTACGAGCAGTACTTC	CASSPSGGTTYEQYF
TRBV3-1/TRBV3-2	TRBJ1-2	-	15	few	TGTGCCAGCAGCCAAGCGGCGCCCGGAGACTATGGCTACACCTTC	CASSQAAPGDYGYTF
TRBV7-9	TRBJ1-4	-	14	-	TGTGCCAGCAGCTCCGGCCCAGGGCTGGAAAAACTGTTTTTT	CASSSGPGLEKLFF
TRBV14	TRBJ2-7	-	12	-	TGTGCCAGCAGCCTACAGCCTTACGAGCAGTACTTC	CASSLQPYEQYF
TRBV19	TRBJ1-1	TRBD1	14	-	TGTGCCAGTAGTCTGACAGGGGTGAACACTGAAGCTTTCTTT	CASSLTGVNTEAFF
TRBV12-5	TRBJ1-1	-	13	few	TGTGCTAGTGGGGACGGGGGGGCCACTGAAGCTTTCTTT	CASGDGGATEAFF
TRBV6-5	TRBJ1-1	-	13	-	TGTGCCAGCACCCGACAGGAGAACACTGAAGCTTTCTTT	CASTRQENTEAFF
TRBV11-2	TRBJ2-3	-	14	-	TGTGCCAGCAGCTTAGTTCCTAGCACAGATACGCAGTATTTT	CASSLVPSTDTQYF
TRBV5-1	TRBJ1-3	-	19	-	TGCGCCAGCAGCTTGGATTCCAGGGCTGGGAGGGCCTCTGGAAACACCATATATTTT	CASSLDSRAGRASGNTIYF
TRBV7-3	TRBJ2-1	TRBD2	15	-	TGTGCCAGCAGCCTTTCGGGGGGGACGAACAATGAGCAGTTCTTC	CASSLSGGTNNEQFF
TRBV5-6	TRBJ1-4	TRBD1	14	-	TGTGCCAGCAGCCCAGGGACAGTTAATGAAAAACTGTTTTTT	CASSPGTVNEKLFF
TRBV3-1/TRBV3-2	TRBJ2-6	TRBD1	19	-	TGTGCCAGCAGCCAGGGACAGGGAATAGTCAACTCTGGGGCCAACGTCCTGACTTTC	CASSQGQGIVNSGANVLTF
TRBV30	TRBJ1-1	-	13	-	TGTGCCTGGAGTGACAGCCTGAACACTGAAGCTTTCTTT	CAWSDSLNTEAFF